The 3 T cell receptor beta chains presented below share a single source sample, sequenced in a study of post-analysis software for immune sequencing data. Study-wide results and limits: The five TRBV segments detected at higher frequency in patients than in controls included TRBV5-6, TRBV5-1 and TRBV20-1.

Their antigens are not known. TCR beta cDNA libraries included unique molecular identifiers. Via MiXCR, TCRdb re-called the PCR reads, giving one row per CDR3 protein. The table shows approximately 690,000 distinct CDR3 sequences, with approximately 59% occurring only once. The sample taken for sequencing was blood. These receptor sequences come from a girl aged 2-10 years with multiple sclerosis.

This chain connects TRBV18 to TRBJ2-1; D remains ambiguous. V was clipped by 3 bases and J by 2 bases, with 17 bases between them. CDR3 length: 17 residues. Germline V gene data show CDR1 as KGHSH and CDR2 as LQKENI. The CDR3 nucleotides read TGTGCCAGCTCACCGTCTGGCAGGCCCACGCCCTACAATGAGCAGTTCTTC. Its protein is CASSPSGRPTPYNEQFF.

This clonotype was seen only once. This sequence joins TRBV5-1 and TRBJ1-4; TRBD1 aligns across 10 bases. Germline CDR1 and CDR2: SGHRS and YFSETQ. This CDR3 comprises 14 residues. The ends lost 3 bases at V and 8 bases at J; junction bases unmatched: 4. The CDR3 region is CASSSGQGKEKLFF. In DNA form, the CDR3 reads TGCGCCAGCAGCTCGGGACAGGGGAAGGAAAAACTGTTTTTT.

The chain couples TRBV20-1 to TRBJ2-5; no firm D call. V was cut by 1 base and J by 0 bases, with 3 bases left in between. The CDR3 has 12 amino acids. Germline V gene lookup returns CDR1 DFQATT and CDR2 SNEGSKA (reference sequence). CDR3 protein: CSARGNQETQYF. In DNA, the CDR3 is TGCAGTGCTAGAGGGAACCAAGAGACCCAGTACTTC.